One sample yielded the 18 T cell receptor beta chains listed below, sequenced in a study of read filtering for tumor transcriptome and immune sequencing. This library used about 360 ng RNA and molecular barcoded adaptors spanning alpha/delta and beta/gamma chains. TCRdb fed the reads into MiXCR, producing one record per CDR3 protein. Of some 80,000 distinct CDR3 sequences in the sample, about 12% were seen once. The specimen was a population of CD138-negative cells sorted from bone marrow. The receptors come from a donor aged 40 or older with multiple myeloma.

This clonotype has at least ten counts. This chain connects TRBV28 to TRBJ2-1; no clear D gene. V lost 6 bases and J 7 bases, leaving 19 bases between the germline ends. Germline V gene data show CDR1 as MDHEN and CDR2 as SYDVKM. The CDR3 covers 15 residues. The CDR3 loop reads CASRTPGKLANEQFF. The CDR3, as DNA: TGTGCCAGCAGGACGCCCGGAAAGTTAGCAAATGAGCAGTTCTTC.

This clonotype was seen repeatedly, ten times or more. This chain joins TRBV5-1 and TRBJ1-5; 7 bases line up with TRBD1. This CDR3 is 15 amino acids long. V shed 2 bases and J 6 bases; nucleotides not matched to a gene: 8. Germline assignment: CDR1 SGHRS and CDR2 YFSETQ. CDR3: CASSFGGGVGQPQHF. The CDR3 nucleotides read TGCGCCAGCAGCTTTGGAGGGGGCGTGGGTCAGCCCCAGCATTTT.

This clonotype was detected ten times or more. The gene calls are TRBV5-1 and TRBJ1-1, with 7 bases fitting TRBD1. The V segment lost 0 bases and the J segment 11 bases; nucleotides outside the gene matches: 10. The CDR3 is 14 amino acids. Germline CDR1 SGHRS, CDR2 YFSETQ. CDR3 amino acids: CASSLAGRGVDAFF. CDR3 in DNA: TGCGCCAGCAGCTTGGCCGGCAGGGGGGTGGACGCTTTCTTT.

This clonotype was detected ten times or more. This chain uses TRBV6-5 with TRBJ2-3; TRBD2 is a possible D gene (6 bases). The CDR3 runs to 13 residues. Germline CDR1 and CDR2: MNHEY and SVGAGI. V dropped 6 bases and J dropped 4 bases, with 11 bases sitting between them. The CDR3 region is CASRGTYPDTQYF. The CDR3 nucleotides read TGTGCCAGCAGAGGGACTTACCCAGATACGCAGTATTTT.

The sample holds many counts of this clonotype. The chain is built from TRBV18 and TRBJ1-1; 9 positions match TRBD1. The germline V gene has CDR1 KGHSH and CDR2 LQKENI. Trimming at V came to 0 bases and at J to 0 bases, leaving 2 bases not matched to a gene. This CDR3 spans 16 amino acids. CDR3 in amino acids: CASSPPTGGLNTEAFF. The CDR3 region has the DNA TGTGCCAGCTCACCACCGACAGGGGGTCTGAACACTGAAGCTTTCTTT.

CDR3 sequence reads: CASSPSAGAGELFF. In DNA, the CDR3 is TGTGCCAGCAGCCCCTCGGCGGGAGCCGGGGAGCTGTTTTTT. The V call is TRBV7-2, the J call TRBJ2-2; 7 bases match TRBD2. This CDR3 comprises 14 residues. Germline V gene data show CDR1 as SGHTA and CDR2 as FQGNSA. Trimming cost V 5 bases and J 6 bases; bases outside gene matches: 6.

This clonotype was counted at least ten times. The chain couples TRBV13 to TRBJ2-3; no definite D call. The CDR3 covers 15 residues. V dropped 4 bases and J dropped 2 bases, with 13 bases sitting between them. Germline CDR1 PRHDT, CDR2 FYEKMQ (reference sequence). The CDR3 DNA sequence: TGTGCCAGCAGCTCCAATTTCGTAAACACAGATACGCAGTATTTT. Residues: CASSSNFVNTDTQYF.

This clonotype has at least ten counts. The rearrangement joins TRBV7-6 to TRBJ2-5; D not certain. V was clipped by 2 bases and J by 5 bases, with 9 bases between them. This CDR3 is 13 amino acids long. Germline V lookup: CDR1 SGHVS, CDR2 FNYEAQ. The CDR3 coding sequence is TGTGCCAGCAGCTTAAGCGACCGGGAGACCCAGTACTTC. Its translation: CASSLSDRETQYF.

This clonotype showed up many times. The chain employs TRBV19 and TRBJ2-7; D ambiguous. The CDR3 covers 12 residues. Per the germline V gene, CDR1 is LNHDA and CDR2 is SQIVND (reference sequence). Trimming cost V 6 bases and J 3 bases, with 9 bases left between them. CDR3 sequence: CASRQILYEQYF. The CDR3 bases are TGTGCCAGTAGACAGATCCTCTACGAGCAGTACTTC.

Details on this clonotype: A junction boundary mismatches the germline segment, possibly from a read error. V and J are TRBV12-3 or TRBV12-4 and TRBJ2-7; possibly TRBD2 for D (5 bases). This CDR3 contains 16 residues. CDR3 sequence: CASSFFQEDPSFEQYF. The CDR3 coding sequence is TGTGCCAGCAGCTTCTTTCAGGAGGATCCATCCTTCGAGCAGTACTTC.

This clonotype was detected ten times or more. The chain recombines TRBV7-9 with TRBJ1-5; 9 bases line up with TRBD1. The junction had 8 bases not matched to a gene; V was cut back by 5 bases and J by 6 bases. The CDR3 runs to 15 residues. Germline-derived CDR1 and CDR2 are SEHNR and FQNEAQ (reference sequence). CDR3 bases: TGTGCCAGCAGCCGGGGACAGGGAGCGGGTCAGCCCCAGCATTTT. Its protein product is CASSRGQGAGQPQHF.

This clonotype occurred a few times. CDR3 amino acids: CASKVTGADAEAFF. The CDR3 DNA reads TGTGCCAGCAAAGTGACAGGGGCGGATGCTGAAGCTTTCTTT. V is TRBV2 and J is TRBJ1-1, with 8 bases fitting TRBD1. The germline CDR1 and CDR2 sequences are SNHLY and FYNNEI. V lost 7 bases to trimming and J lost 6 bases; unmatched junction nucleotides: 10. This CDR3 has 14 residues.

V gene TRBV6-6 combines with J gene TRBJ1-1; TRBD1 might be the D (6 bases). V lost 4 bases and J lost 1, with 10 bases in between. The germline V gene has CDR1 MNHNY and CDR2 SVGAGI (reference sequence). The CDR3 sequence is 14 residues long. CDR3 residues: CASSSPDRNTEAFF. The DNA for the CDR3 is TGTGCCAGCAGTTCCCCGGACAGGAACACTGAAGCTTTCTTT.

The CDR3 is CSANSLGASSYNEQFF. CDR3 DNA: TGCAGTGCCAACTCTTTGGGGGCGAGCTCCTACAATGAGCAGTTCTTC. This chain connects TRBV20-1 to TRBJ2-1; D is perhaps TRBD1 (6 bases). This CDR3 has 16 residues. Germline assignment: CDR1 DFQATT and CDR2 SNEGSKA (reference sequence). Deletions cut 6 bases from V and 0 bases from J, with 18 bases between.

This clonotype came up many times. This chain connects TRBV29-1 to TRBJ1-1; 8 bases line up with TRBD1. In germline, CDR1 is SQVTM, CDR2 ANQGSEA. J lost 2 bases, V lost 6 bases, and 5 bases had no gene match. This CDR3 has 13 residues. CDR3 residues: CSVGQGENTEAFF. The CDR3 DNA is TGCAGCGTCGGACAGGGAGAAAACACTGAAGCTTTCTTT.

This clonotype was seen more than once but under ten times. Given a much more abundant clone one base away, this may be a read error. The J gene is TRBJ2-7, the V gene TRBV20-1; unclear D gene. The CDR3 consists of 13 residues. Germline CDR1 is DFQATT and CDR2 is SNEGSKA (reference sequence). This chain's CDR3 is CSAQRLWPYGQYF. The CDR3 DNA is TGCAGTGCCCAGAGACTCTGGCCCTACGGGCAGTACTTC.

This clonotype was recorded a few times. The chain is built from TRBV20-1 and TRBJ2-3; D may match TRBD1 or TRBD2 (6 bases each). Trimming pared 6 bases from V and 5 bases from J, leaving 18 bases between. The germline CDR1 and CDR2 sequences are DFQATT and SNEGSKA (reference sequence). This CDR3 region has 14 residues. The CDR3 DNA is TGCAGTGCAAGGGGGGCAGGGGTTGAAGATACGCAGTATTTT. Translation gives CSARGAGVEDTQYF.

The table lists this clonotype with many counts. The J gene is TRBJ2-5, the V gene TRBV6-1; D possibly matches TRBD1 or TRBD2 (5 bases each). Germline CDR1 reads MNHNS; CDR2 reads SASEGT. The CDR3 totals 15 residues. Trimming took off 0 bases at V and 7 bases at J, with 15 bases between the two ends. Here the CDR3 reads CASSEAGRAQRTQYF. Written as DNA, the CDR3 is TGTGCCAGCAGTGAAGCGGGGCGGGCCCAAAGGACCCAGTACTTC.